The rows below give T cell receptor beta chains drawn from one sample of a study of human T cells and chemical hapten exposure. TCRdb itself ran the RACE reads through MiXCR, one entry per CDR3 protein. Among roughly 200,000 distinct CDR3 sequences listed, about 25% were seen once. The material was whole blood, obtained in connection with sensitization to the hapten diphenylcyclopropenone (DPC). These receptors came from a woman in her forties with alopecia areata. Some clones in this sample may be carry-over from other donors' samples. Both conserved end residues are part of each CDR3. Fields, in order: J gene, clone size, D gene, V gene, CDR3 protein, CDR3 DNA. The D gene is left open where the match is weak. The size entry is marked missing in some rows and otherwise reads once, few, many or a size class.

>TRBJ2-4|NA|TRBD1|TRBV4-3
CASSQDVGQGNIQYF
TGCGCCAGCAGCCAAGACGTCGGACAGGGGAACATTCAGTACTTC
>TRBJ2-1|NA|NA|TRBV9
CASSRAYTTNSYNEQFF
TGTGCCAGCAGCCGTGCTTATACCACCAACTCCTACAATGAGCAGTTCTTC
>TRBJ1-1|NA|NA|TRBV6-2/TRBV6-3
CASNLVRFPGPEAFF
TGTGCCAGCAACCTCGTGCGGTTTCCTGGACCTGAAGCTTTCTTT
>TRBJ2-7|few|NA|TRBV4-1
CASSQGPPGETPYEQYF
TGCGCCAGCAGCCAAGGCCCCCCCGGGGAAACCCCTTACGAGCAGTACTTC
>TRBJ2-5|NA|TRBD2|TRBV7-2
CASSWETSGSYRETQYF
TGTGCCAGCAGCTGGGAGACTAGCGGGAGTTATAGAGAGACCCAGTACTTC
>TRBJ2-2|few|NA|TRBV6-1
CASRINTGELFF
TGTGCCAGCAGGATAAACACCGGGGAGCTGTTTTTT
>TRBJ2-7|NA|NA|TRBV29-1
CSATDSPYEQYF
TGCAGCGCCACGGACAGTCCCTACGAGCAGTACTTC
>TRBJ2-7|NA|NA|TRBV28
CASSLMGAYEQYF
TGTGCCAGCAGTTTGATGGGGGCCTACGAGCAGTACTTC
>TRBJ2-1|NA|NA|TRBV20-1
CSARWASNEQFF
TGCAGTGCTAGATGGGCTAGCAACGAGCAGTTCTTC
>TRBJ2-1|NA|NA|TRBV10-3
CAILDPRSYNEQFF
TGTGCCATCCTTGACCCGCGCTCCTACAATGAGCAGTTCTTC
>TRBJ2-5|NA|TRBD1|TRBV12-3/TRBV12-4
CASSFRQGAETQYF
TGTGCCAGCAGTTTCAGACAGGGGGCGGAGACCCAGTACTTC
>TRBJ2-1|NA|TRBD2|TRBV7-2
CASSLKRGNFNEQFF
TGTGCCAGCAGCTTAAAGCGGGGTAATTTCAATGAGCAGTTCTTC
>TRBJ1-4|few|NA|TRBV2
CASSDPQGYLGNEKLFF
TGTGCCAGCAGCGACCCCCAGGGTTACTTGGGTAATGAAAAACTGTTTTTT
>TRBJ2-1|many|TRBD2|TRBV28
CASSLVRGGANEQFF
TGTGCCAGCAGTTTAGTGAGGGGAGGGGCCAATGAGCAGTTCTTC
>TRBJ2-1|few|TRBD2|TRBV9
CASSSQGLANEQFF
TGTGCCAGCAGCTCGCAGGGACTAGCCAATGAGCAGTTCTTC
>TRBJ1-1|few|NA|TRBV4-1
CASSQVSRGETEAFF
TGCGCCAGCAGCCAAGTGTCAAGGGGTGAGACTGAAGCTTTCTTT
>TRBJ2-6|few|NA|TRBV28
CASSGTGANVLTF
TGTGCCAGCAGTGGGACTGGGGCCAACGTCCTGACTTTC
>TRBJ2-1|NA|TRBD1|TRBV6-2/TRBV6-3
CASTQNPWDRLSYNEQFF
TGTGCCAGCACTCAAAACCCCTGGGACAGACTTTCCTACAATGAGCAGTTCTTC
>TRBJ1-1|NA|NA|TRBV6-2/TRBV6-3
CASSTPRNTEAFF
TGTGCCAGCAGTACCCCAAGGAACACTGAAGCTTTCTTT
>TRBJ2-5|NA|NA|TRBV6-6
CASSLQAQETQYF
TGTGCCAGCAGCTTACAGGCTCAAGAGACCCAGTACTTC
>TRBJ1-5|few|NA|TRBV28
CASSLSGVPNQPQHF
TGTGCCAGCAGTTTGTCGGGGGTCCCCAATCAGCCCCAGCATTTT
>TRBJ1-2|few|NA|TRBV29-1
CSVEPWTAQDGYTF
TGCAGCGTCGAACCCTGGACGGCGCAGGACGGCTACACCTTC
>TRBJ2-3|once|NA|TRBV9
CASRRGGGTRLNTDTQYF
TGTGCCAGCCGCCGAGGTGGCGGGACACGTCTGAACACAGATACGCAGTATTTT
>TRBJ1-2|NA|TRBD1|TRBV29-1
CSVEARTGGNYGYTF
TGCAGCGTTGAGGCTAGGACAGGAGGGAACTATGGCTACACCTTC
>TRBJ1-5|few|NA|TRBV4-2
CASSQVSQNNQPQHF
TGTGCCAGCAGCCAAGTCTCACAGAACAATCAGCCCCAGCATTTT
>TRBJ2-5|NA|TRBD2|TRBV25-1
CASSETGGEETQYF
TGTGCCAGCAGTGAAACGGGAGGGGAGGAGACCCAGTACTTC
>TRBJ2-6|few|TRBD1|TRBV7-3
CASSSRQGAGANVLTF
TGTGCCAGCAGCTCCCGACAGGGGGCCGGGGCCAACGTCCTGACTTTC
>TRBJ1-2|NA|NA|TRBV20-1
CSARGTDGYTF
TGCAGTGCTAGAGGAACGGATGGCTACACCTTC
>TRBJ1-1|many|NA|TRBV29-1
CSVVLLGGTEAFF
TGCAGCGTTGTACTTTTAGGGGGCACTGAAGCTTTCTTT
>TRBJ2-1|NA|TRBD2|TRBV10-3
CAISQGLAGGSGEQFF
TGTGCCATCAGCCAGGGACTAGCGGGAGGTTCGGGTGAGCAGTTCTTC
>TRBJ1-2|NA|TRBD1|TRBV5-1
CASRPGQAVYGYTF
TGCGCCAGCAGACCGGGACAGGCGGTATATGGCTACACCTTC
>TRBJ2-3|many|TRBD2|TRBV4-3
CASSQDKAGGPTDTQYF
TGCGCCAGCAGCCAAGATAAGGCGGGAGGGCCAACAGATACGCAGTATTTT
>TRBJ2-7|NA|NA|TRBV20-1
CSAVGVGYEQYF
TGCAGTGCGGTGGGCGTAGGGTACGAGCAGTACTTC
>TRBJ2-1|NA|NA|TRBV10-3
CAISESSTRASNEQFF
TGTGCCATCAGTGAGTCCTCGACCAGGGCGAGCAATGAGCAGTTCTTC
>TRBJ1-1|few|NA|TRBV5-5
CASSLGRWDTEAFF
TGTGCCAGCAGCTTGGGCCGATGGGACACTGAAGCTTTCTTT
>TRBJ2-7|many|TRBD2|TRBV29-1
CSVGTSGRPPYEQYF
TGCAGCGTTGGGACGAGCGGGAGGCCACCCTACGAGCAGTACTTC
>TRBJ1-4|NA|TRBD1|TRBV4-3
CASSRIPGQVNEKLFF
TGCGCCAGCAGCCGAATCCCGGGACAGGTCAATGAAAAACTGTTTTTT
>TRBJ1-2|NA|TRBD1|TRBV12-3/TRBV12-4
CASRQGTGYGYTF
TGTGCCAGCAGACAAGGGACAGGGTATGGCTACACCTTC
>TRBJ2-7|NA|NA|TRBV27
CASSPGAGSLTYEQYF
TGTGCCAGCAGCCCCGGAGCAGGGTCCCTTACCTACGAGCAGTACTTC
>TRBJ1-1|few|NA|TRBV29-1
CSARLRLADTEAFF
TGCAGCGCCCGACTTCGATTGGCCGACACTGAAGCTTTCTTT
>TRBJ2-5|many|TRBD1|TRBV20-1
CSVLTGQETQYF
TGCAGTGTCTTGACAGGGCAAGAGACCCAGTACTTC
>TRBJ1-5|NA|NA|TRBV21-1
CASAPGQASCQPQHF
TGTGCCAGCGCCCCGGGACAGGCAAGCTGTCAGCCCCAGCATTTT
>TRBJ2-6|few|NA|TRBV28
CASSHGGSGANVLTF
TGTGCCAGCAGTCACGGCGGCTCTGGGGCCAACGTCCTGACTTTC
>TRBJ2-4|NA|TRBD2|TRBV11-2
CASSSETSGWWNIQYF
TGTGCCAGCAGCTCAGAGACTAGCGGGTGGTGGAACATTCAGTACTTC
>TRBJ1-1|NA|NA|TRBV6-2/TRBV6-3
CASSYRSAADLNTEAFF
TGTGCCAGCAGTTACAGGTCAGCCGCAGATTTGAACACTGAAGCTTTCTTT
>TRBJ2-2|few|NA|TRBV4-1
CASSQGRERGGELFF
TGCGCCAGCAGCCAGGGAAGGGAGCGTGGCGGGGAGCTGTTTTTT
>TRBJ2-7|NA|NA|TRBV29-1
CSVEGQETYEQYF
TGCAGCGTTGAAGGACAGGAGACCTACGAGCAGTACTTC